This T cell receptor (beta chain) appears in the sequencing data of a study of response to subunit inactivated influenza vaccine. MiXCR, run by TCRdb on the RT-PCR reads, gives a single entry per CDR3 protein. Seen here are 560,000 or so distinct CDR3 sequences, 7.6% observed once, and the top ten hold roughly 13%. CDR1 and CDR2 from the germline V gene are DFQATT and SNEGSKA (reference sequence). The CDR3 has 16 amino acids. This receptor was identified in a man aged 45 to 70 who received an inactivated influenza vaccine. V gene TRBV20-1 combines with J gene TRBJ2-1; TRBD2 matches at 10 bases. The material was PBMCs from blood, obtained approximately 25 months after vaccination. In nucleotides, the CDR3 is TGCAGCTCCGTGGCTAGCGGGAGAGAGTTTTACAATGAGCAGTTCTTC. As protein: CSSVASGREFYNEQFF.